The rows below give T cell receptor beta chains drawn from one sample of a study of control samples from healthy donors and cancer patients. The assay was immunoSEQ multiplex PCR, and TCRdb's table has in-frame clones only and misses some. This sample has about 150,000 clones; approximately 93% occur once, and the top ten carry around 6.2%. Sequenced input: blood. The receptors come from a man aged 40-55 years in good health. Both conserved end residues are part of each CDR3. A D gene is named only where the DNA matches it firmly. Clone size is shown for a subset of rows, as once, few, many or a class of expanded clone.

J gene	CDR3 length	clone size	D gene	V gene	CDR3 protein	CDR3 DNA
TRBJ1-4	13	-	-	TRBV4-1	CASSQDIREKLFF	TGCGCCAGCAGCCAAGATATAAGAGAAAAACTGTTTTTT
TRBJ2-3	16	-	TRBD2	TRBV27	CASSLRGTSPTDTQYF	TGTGCCAGCAGTTTAAGAGGGACTAGCCCCACAGATACGCAGTATTTT
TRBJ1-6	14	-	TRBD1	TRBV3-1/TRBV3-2	CASGGGTGHSPLHF	TGTGCCAGCGGGGGCGGGACAGGGCATTCACCCCTCCACTTT
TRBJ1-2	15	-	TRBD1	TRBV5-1	CASRYDRARFYGYTF	TGCGCCAGCCGCTATGACAGGGCGCGCTTCTATGGCTACACCTTC
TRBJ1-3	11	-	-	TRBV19	CASTYGNTIYF	TGTGCCAGTACGTATGGAAACACCATATATTTT
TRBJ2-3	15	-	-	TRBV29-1	CSVIASGAPTDTQYF	TGCAGCGTTATAGCCTCAGGGGCCCCCACAGATACGCAGTATTTT
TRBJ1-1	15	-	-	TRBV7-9	CASSPPFLGPTEAFF	TGTGCCAGCAGCCCTCCGTTTTTGGGTCCCACTGAAGCTTTCTTT
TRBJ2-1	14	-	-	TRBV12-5	CASARGAIYNEQFF	TGTGCTAGTGCCCGGGGGGCCATATACAATGAGCAGTTCTTC
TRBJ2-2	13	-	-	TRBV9	CASSLSGTGELFF	TGTGCCAGCAGCTTAAGCGGGACCGGGGAGCTGTTTTTT
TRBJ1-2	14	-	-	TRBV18	CASSDIQGTYGYTF	TGTGCCAGCTCAGACATTCAGGGGACCTATGGCTACACCTTC
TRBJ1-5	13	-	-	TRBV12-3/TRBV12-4	CASSAQAYQPQHF	TGTGCCAGCAGCGCGCAGGCCTATCAGCCCCAGCATTTT
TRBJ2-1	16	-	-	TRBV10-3	CAISDSPRELGNEQFF	TGTGCCATCAGTGACTCACCCAGGGAGCTGGGCAATGAGCAGTTCTTC
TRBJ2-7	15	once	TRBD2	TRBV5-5	CASRLDVGGAYEQYF	TGTGCCAGCAGGTTAGACGTCGGGGGGGCCTACGAGCAGTACTTC
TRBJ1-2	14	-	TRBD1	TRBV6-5	CASTNRGRDFGYTF	TGTGCCAGCACAAACAGGGGGCGCGATTTTGGCTACACCTTC
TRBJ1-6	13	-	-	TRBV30	CAWRGTGGSPLHF	TGTGCCTGGAGGGGTACGGGGGGATCACCCCTCCACTTT
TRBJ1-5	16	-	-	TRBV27	CASSPLGTESNQPQHF	TGTGCCAGCAGTCCACTAGGGACGGAAAGCAATCAGCCCCAGCATTTT
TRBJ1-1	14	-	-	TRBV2	CASSSTLVNTEAFF	TGTGCCAGCAGTTCCACTTTGGTGAACACTGAAGCTTTCTTT
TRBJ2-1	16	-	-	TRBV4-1	CASSQEGSRVGNEQFF	TGCGCCAGCAGCCAAGAAGGGAGCAGGGTGGGCAATGAGCAGTTCTTC
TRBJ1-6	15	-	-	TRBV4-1	CASSPRGGGNSPLHF	TGCGCCAGCAGCCCCAGGGGAGGGGGTAATTCACCCCTCCACTTT
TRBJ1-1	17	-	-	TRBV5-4	CASSLDPRATLNTEAFF	TGTGCCAGCAGCTTGGACCCTCGGGCCACCCTGAACACTGAAGCTTTCTTT
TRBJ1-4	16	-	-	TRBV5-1	CASSRDPLGTNEKLFF	TGCGCCAGCAGCAGGGACCCTCTGGGGACTAATGAAAAACTGTTTTTT
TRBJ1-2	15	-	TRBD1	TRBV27	CASSLGGQPNYGYTF	TGTGCCAGCAGTTTAGGGGGACAGCCAAACTATGGCTACACCTTC
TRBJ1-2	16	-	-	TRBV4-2	CASSQPDSRGRGGYTF	TGTGCCAGCAGCCAACCCGACAGTAGGGGCCGGGGTGGCTACACCTTC
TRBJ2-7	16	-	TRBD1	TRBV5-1	CASSRGGDRADYEQYF	TGCGCCAGCAGCCGTGGAGGGGACAGGGCCGACTACGAGCAGTACTTC
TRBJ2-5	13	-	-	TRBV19	CASSNKGWETQYF	TGTGCCAGTAGTAACAAAGGTTGGGAGACCCAGTACTTC
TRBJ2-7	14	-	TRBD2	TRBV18	CASSRLPGEGEQYF	TGTGCCAGCTCAAGGCTCCCGGGGGAGGGCGAGCAGTACTTC
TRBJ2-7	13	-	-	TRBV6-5	CASSETLSYEQYF	TGTGCCAGCAGCGAGACACTCTCCTACGAGCAGTACTTC
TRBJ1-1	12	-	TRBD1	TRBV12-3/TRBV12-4	CASSSQGGEAFF	TGTGCCAGCAGTTCCCAGGGGGGAGAAGCTTTCTTT
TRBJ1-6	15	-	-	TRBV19	CASSRTWGVNSPLHF	TGTGCCAGTAGTCGTACCTGGGGGGTTAATTCACCCCTCCACTTT
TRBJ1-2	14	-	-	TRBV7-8	CASSVRGGAYGYTF	TGTGCCAGCAGTGTAAGGGGGGGCGCTTATGGCTACACCTTC
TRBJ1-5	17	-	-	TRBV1	CTSSQVADRDSNQPQHF	TGCACCAGCAGCCAAGTCGCCGACAGGGATAGCAATCAGCCCCAGCATTTT
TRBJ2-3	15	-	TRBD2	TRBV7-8	CASSLGTSVIDTQYF	TGTGCCAGCAGCTTAGGGACTAGCGTAATAGATACGCAGTATTTT
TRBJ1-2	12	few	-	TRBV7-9	CASSDSAYGYTF	TGTGCCAGCAGCGACAGTGCCTATGGCTACACCTTC
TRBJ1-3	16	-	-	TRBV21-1	CASSTLGTGGRYTIYF	TGTGCCAGCAGCACCTTGGGGACAGGGGGCAGGTACACCATATATTTT
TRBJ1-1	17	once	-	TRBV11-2	CASNRRSGGGMNTEAFF	TGTGCCAGCAACCGCCGATCGGGGGGAGGGATGAACACTGAAGCTTTCTTT
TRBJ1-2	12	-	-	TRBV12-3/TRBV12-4	CASSFTGYDYTF	TGTGCCAGCAGTTTTACGGGGTATGACTACACCTTC
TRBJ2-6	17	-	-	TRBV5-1	CASSLGPGRAGANVLTF	TGCGCCAGCAGCCTGGGGCCAGGGCGGGCTGGGGCCAACGTCCTGACTTTC
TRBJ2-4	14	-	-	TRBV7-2	CASSFRGTKNIQYF	TGTGCCAGCAGCTTCCGGGGAACCAAAAACATTCAGTACTTC